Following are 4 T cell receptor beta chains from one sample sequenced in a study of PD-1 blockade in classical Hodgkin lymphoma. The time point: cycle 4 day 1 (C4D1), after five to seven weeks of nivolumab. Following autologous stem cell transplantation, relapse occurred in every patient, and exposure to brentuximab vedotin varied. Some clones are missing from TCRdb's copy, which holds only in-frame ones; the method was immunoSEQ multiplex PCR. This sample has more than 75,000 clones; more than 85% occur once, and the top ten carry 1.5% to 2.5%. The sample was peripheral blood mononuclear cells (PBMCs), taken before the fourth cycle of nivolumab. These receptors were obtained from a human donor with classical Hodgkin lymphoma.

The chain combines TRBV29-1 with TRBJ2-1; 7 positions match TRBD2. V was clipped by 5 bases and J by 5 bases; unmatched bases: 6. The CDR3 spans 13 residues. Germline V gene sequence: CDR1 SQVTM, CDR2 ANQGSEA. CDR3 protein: CSVTTSANNEQFF. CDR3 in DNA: TGCAGCGTTACTACTAGCGCCAACAATGAGCAGTTCTTC.

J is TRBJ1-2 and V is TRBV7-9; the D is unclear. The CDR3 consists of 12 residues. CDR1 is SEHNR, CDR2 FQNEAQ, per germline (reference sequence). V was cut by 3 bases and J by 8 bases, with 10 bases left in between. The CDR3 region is CASSLTDLGYTF. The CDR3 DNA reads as TGTGCCAGCAGCTTGACGGACCTGGGCTACACCTTC.

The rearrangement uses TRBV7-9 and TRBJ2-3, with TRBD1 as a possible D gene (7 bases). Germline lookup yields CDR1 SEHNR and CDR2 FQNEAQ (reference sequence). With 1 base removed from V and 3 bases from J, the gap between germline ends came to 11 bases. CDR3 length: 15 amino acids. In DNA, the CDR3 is TGTGCCAGCAGCTTAGGACAGGGAGGTACAGATACGCAGTATTTT. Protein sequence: CASSLGQGGTDTQYF.

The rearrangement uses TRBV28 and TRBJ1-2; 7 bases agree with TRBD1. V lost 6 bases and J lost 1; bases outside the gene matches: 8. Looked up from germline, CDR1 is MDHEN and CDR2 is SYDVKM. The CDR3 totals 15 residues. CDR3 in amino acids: CASSPGGWSNYGYTF. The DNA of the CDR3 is TGTGCCAGCAGCCCAGGGGGGTGGAGTAACTATGGCTACACCTTC.